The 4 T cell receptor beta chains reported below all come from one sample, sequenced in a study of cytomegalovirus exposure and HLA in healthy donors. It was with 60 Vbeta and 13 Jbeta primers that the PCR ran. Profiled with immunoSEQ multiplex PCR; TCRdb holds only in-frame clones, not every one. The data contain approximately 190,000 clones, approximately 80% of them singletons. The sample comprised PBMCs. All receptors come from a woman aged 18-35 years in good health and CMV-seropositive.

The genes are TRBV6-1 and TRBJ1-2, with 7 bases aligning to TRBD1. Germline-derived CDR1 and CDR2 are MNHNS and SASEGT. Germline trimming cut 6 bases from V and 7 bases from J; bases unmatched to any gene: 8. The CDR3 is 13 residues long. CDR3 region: CASSARQGIGYTF. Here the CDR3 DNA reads TGTGCCAGCAGCGCCCGACAGGGCATTGGCTACACCTTC.

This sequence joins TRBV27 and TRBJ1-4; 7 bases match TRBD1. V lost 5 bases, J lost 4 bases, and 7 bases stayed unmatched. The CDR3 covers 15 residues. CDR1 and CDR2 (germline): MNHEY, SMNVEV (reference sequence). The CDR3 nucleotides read TGTGCCAGCAGTCCTCGGACAGGCGGTAATGAAAAACTGTTTTTT. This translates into CASSPRTGGNEKLFF.

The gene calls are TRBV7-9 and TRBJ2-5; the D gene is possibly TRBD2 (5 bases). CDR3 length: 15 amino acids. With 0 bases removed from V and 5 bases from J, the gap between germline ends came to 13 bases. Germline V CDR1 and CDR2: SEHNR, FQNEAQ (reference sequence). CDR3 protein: CASSLALSGGETQYF. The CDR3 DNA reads TGTGCCAGCAGCTTAGCGCTGTCAGGCGGGGAGACCCAGTACTTC.

As DNA, the CDR3 is TGTGCCAGCAGGCGCGGGACGGGTAGCACAGATACGCAGTATTTT. Its protein product is CASRRGTGSTDTQYF. The chain couples TRBV6-1 to TRBJ2-3, with a weak D call TRBD2 (6 bases). Deletions cut 6 bases from V and 0 bases from J, with 13 bases between. The germline V gene encodes CDR1 MNHNS and CDR2 SASEGT. CDR3 length: 15 amino acids.